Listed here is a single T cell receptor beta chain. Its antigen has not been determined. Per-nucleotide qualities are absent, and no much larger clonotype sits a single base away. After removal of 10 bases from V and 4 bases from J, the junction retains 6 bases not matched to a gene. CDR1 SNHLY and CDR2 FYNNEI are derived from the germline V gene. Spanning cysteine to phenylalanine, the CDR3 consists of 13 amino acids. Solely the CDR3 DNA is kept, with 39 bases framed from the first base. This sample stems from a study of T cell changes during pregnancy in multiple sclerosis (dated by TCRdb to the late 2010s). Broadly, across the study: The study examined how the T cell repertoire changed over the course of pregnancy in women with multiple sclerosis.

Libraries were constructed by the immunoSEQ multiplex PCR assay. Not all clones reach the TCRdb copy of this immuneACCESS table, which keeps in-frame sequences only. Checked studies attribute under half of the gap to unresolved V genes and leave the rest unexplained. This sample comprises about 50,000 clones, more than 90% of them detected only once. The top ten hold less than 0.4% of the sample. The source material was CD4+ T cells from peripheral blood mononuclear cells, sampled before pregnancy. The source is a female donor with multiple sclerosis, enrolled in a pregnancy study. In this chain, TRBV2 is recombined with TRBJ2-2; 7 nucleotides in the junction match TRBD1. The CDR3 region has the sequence CANRQGRTGELFF. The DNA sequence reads TGTGCCAACAGACAGGGTCGCACCGGGGAGCTGTTTTTT.